The clone carrying this T cell receptor beta chain was seen only a few times. Its antigen is as yet unknown. The data were taken from a study of beta chain features in type 1 diabetes. Sorting that relied on CD45RO/CCR7/CD25/CD127/CD95/CD27 yielded CD4+ naive, central memory, regulatory and stem cell-like memory cells. Germline values: CDR1 SGHTA, CDR2 FQGNSA. This CDR3 is built from 14 residues. With 3 bases removed from V and 5 bases from J, the gap between germline ends came to 13 bases. Points from the study as a whole: Within each of all four CD4+ subsets, Type 1 diabetes patients had TCRB CDR3s that were moderately but significantly shorter.

Sequenced material consisted of expressed TCRB transcripts (all of the isolated RNA was reverse transcribed). Several million reads per sample on average were obtained from naive, central memory and regulatory T cell samples. The protocol was immunoSEQ multiplex PCR, while the TCRdb copy is restricted to in-frame clones and leaves out a portion. The sample shows 300,000 to 450,000 clones, roughly 12% of them seen only once. The V gene is TRBV7-2, the J gene TRBJ2-5; D call uncertain. Sequencing was done on a sample of naive CD4+ T cells from blood. This sequence was found in a woman under 30 with type 1 diabetes. The CDR3 region has the DNA TGTGCCAGCAGCTTCCGGCTAGTTGACGAGACCCAGTACTTC. This translates into CASSFRLVDETQYF.